This TCR beta chain came from a study of metastatic and nonmetastatic thyroid tumors. Every patient underwent thyroid surgery untreated. The V and J ends lost 0 bases and 8 bases, in that order; junction bases with no gene match: 13. Germline loops: CDR1 SGHRS, CDR2 YFSETQ. The CDR3 totals 18 residues. TCRdb reassembled clones from the PCR reads with MiXCR. The table shows approximately 17,000 clones, with 27% occurring only once. This TCR was recovered from a female donor with papillary thyroid cancer or a benign thyroid nodule (not recorded which). Some clones in this sample may be carry-over from other donors' samples. The V call is TRBV5-1, the J call TRBJ1-6, with TRBD1 matching over 8 bases. The sample comprised adjacent normal tissue. For the CDR3, the DNA is TGCGCCAGCAGCTTGGGCGGTCCTGGGACAGGATATCATTCACCCCTCCACTTT. This encodes CASSLGGPGTGYHSPLHF.